One sample yielded the 28 T cell receptor beta chains listed below, sequenced in a study of early T cells in non-severe SARS-CoV-2 infection. In TCRdb, the 5' RACE reads were re-called with MiXCR into one record per CDR3 protein. The sample gives some 30,000 distinct CDR3 sequences, about 4.5% of which show up once; approximately 8% is in the top ten. The sample was whole blood. The receptors derive from an adult who was a healthcare worker with PCR-confirmed SARS-CoV-2 infection or an uninfected control (not recorded which).

This clonotype was observed many times. The chain recombines TRBV28 with TRBJ1-5; a weak D match, TRBD1 (6 bases). This CDR3 spans 16 amino acids. Germline V gives CDR1 MDHEN, CDR2 SYDVKM. Trimming removed 8 bases at V and 1 base at J, with 18 bases between. The CDR3 sequence is CASLWGGGASNQPQHF. In DNA form, the CDR3 reads TGTGCCAGCCTGTGGGGCGGGGGGGCAAGCAATCAGCCCCAGCATTTT.

This clonotype has at least ten counts. The rearrangement links TRBV20-1 to TRBJ2-7; tentatively, D is TRBD2 (6 bases). The germline V and J ends were trimmed by 6 bases and 1 base, with 19 bases remaining between them. The CDR3 runs 15 residues. The V gene's germline CDR1 is DFQATT and CDR2 SNEGSKA (reference sequence). CDR3 sequence reads: CSAGDGGARSYEQYF. The CDR3 DNA reads TGCAGTGCAGGGGACGGGGGTGCACGATCCTACGAGCAGTACTTC.

This clonotype was observed many times. The V gene is TRBV5-1, the J gene TRBJ1-4; no definite D call. V lost 1 base to trimming and J lost 0 bases, with 10 bases between them. The V gene's germline CDR1 is SGHRS and CDR2 YFSETQ. The CDR3 sequence is 16 residues long. CDR3 region: CASSLNSHTTNEKLFF. The CDR3 DNA is TGCGCCAGCAGCTTGAACAGCCATACAACTAATGAAAAACTGTTTTTT.

This clonotype came up many times. The chain recombines TRBV15 with TRBJ2-1, with D tentatively TRBD2 (6 bases). V was cut by 0 bases and J by 2 bases, with 8 bases left in between. CDR3 length equals 15 residues. The germline gives CDR1 LNHNV, CDR2 YYDKDF (reference sequence). DNA of the CDR3: TGTGCCACCAGCAGAGATCGCGGGGCCTACAATGAGCAGTTCTTC. Its protein product is CATSRDRGAYNEQFF.

By its share, this clonotype is medium-sized. This sequence joins TRBV12-3 or TRBV12-4 and TRBJ1-3; D not certain. This CDR3 contains 14 residues. V lost 7 bases to trimming and J lost 0 bases, with 10 bases between them. CDR3 nucleotides: TGTGCCAGCACCCCTGGGGACTCTGGAAACACCATATATTTT. This codes for CASTPGDSGNTIYF.

V gene TRBV30 combines with J gene TRBJ2-4; D possibly corresponds to TRBD1 (5 bases). The CDR3 spans 13 residues. Trimming stripped 8 bases from V and 6 bases from J, with 17 bases between. CDR1 and CDR2 from the germline V gene are GTSNPN and SVGIG (reference sequence). The CDR3: CALGGEGVNIQYF. CDR3 sequence (DNA): TGTGCCCTTGGTGGGGAAGGGGTAAACATTCAGTACTTC.

This clonotype was detected many times. The chain is built from TRBV28 and TRBJ1-1, with D perhaps matching TRBD1 (6 bases). The CDR3 covers 14 residues. The V end lost 2 bases, the J end lost 4 bases, and 11 bases lay between the germline ends. Germline loops: CDR1 MDHEN, CDR2 SYDVKM. The CDR3 bases are TGTGCCAGCAGTTTAGGGGGCGTGGGCACTGAAGCTTTCTTT. It codes for CASSLGGVGTEAFF.

This clonotype was detected many times. The V call is TRBV20-1, the J call TRBJ1-4; 9 bases are shared with TRBD1. The trim removed 6 bases at V and 3 bases at J, leaving 5 bases unmatched. The CDR3 sequence is 14 residues long. Germline V gene data show CDR1 as DFQATT and CDR2 as SNEGSKA (reference sequence). The CDR3 reads CSAWTGAPNEKLFF. CDR3 DNA sequence: TGCAGTGCCTGGACAGGGGCACCTAATGAAAAACTGTTTTTT.

This clonotype was seen repeatedly, ten times or more. The chain is built from TRBV29-1 and TRBJ2-7, with 11 bases lining up with TRBD2. The germline V gene encodes CDR1 SQVTM and CDR2 ANQGSEA. J gave up 6 bases and V 4 bases, and 5 bases lay outside the gene matches. The CDR3 loop spans 13 amino acids. This CDR3 is CSVVAGGRGEQYF. The CDR3 nucleotides are TGCAGCGTTGTAGCGGGGGGGCGAGGCGAGCAGTACTTC.

The chain joins TRBV7-9 to TRBJ2-3; 8 bases are a match to TRBD1. The CDR3 spans 14 residues. With V trimmed by 4 bases and J by 2 bases, 2 bases remained unmatched. CDR1 is SEHNR, CDR2 FQNEAQ, per germline (reference sequence). CDR3 DNA: TGTGCCAGCAGCTCGACAGGGGACACAGATACGCAGTATTTT. Protein sequence: CASSSTGDTDTQYF.

Ten or more counts support this clonotype. The DNA of the CDR3 is TGTGCCAGCAGCACTTGGGGAGAAGTTCCAGATACGCAGTATTTT. Translated, it gives CASSTWGEVPDTQYF. This sequence joins TRBV3-1 and TRBJ2-3, with D perhaps matching TRBD2 (5 bases). The CDR3 extends over 15 amino acids. Trimming removed 5 bases from V and 4 bases from J, with 16 bases in between. CDR1 and CDR2 (germline): LGHDT, YNNKEL (reference sequence).

This clonotype was seen many times. The chain couples TRBV7-2 to TRBJ2-7, with D maybe TRBD1 (6 bases). The CDR3 runs to 14 residues. V dropped 6 bases and J dropped 0 bases, with 12 bases sitting between them. Germline assignment: CDR1 SGHTA and CDR2 FQGNSA. The CDR3 region has the DNA TGTGCCAGCAGTTCACAGGGCTACTCCTACGAGCAGTACTTC. It translates to CASSSQGYSYEQYF.

This clonotype showed up many times. The chain combines TRBV27 with TRBJ2-7; D possibly corresponds to TRBD1 (5 bases). The CDR3 loop spans 16 amino acids. The V end lost 0 bases, the J end lost 3 bases, and 15 bases lay between the germline ends. Germline-derived CDR1 and CDR2 are MNHEY and SMNVEV (reference sequence). In DNA form, the CDR3 reads TGTGCCAGCAGTTTATCGGTACAGGCCGGAATCTACGAGCAGTACTTC. It is translated as CASSLSVQAGIYEQYF.

In its sample, this clonotype was seen many times. The CDR3 protein is CASSPLAEKLFF. CDR3 DNA: TGTGCCAGTAGCCCCCTCGCTGAAAAACTGTTTTTT. The chain employs TRBV19 and TRBJ1-4; D gene unclear. This CDR3 has 12 amino acids. V lost 6 bases, J lost 7 bases, and 9 bases lay in between. The germline CDR1 and CDR2 sequences are LNHDA and SQIVND (reference sequence).

This clonotype was detected ten times or more. This chain connects TRBV20-1 to TRBJ2-5, with D perhaps assigned TRBD1 or TRBD2 (5 bases each). V lost 6 bases and J lost 2, with 19 bases in between. From germline, CDR1 is DFQATT and CDR2 SNEGSKA (reference sequence). This CDR3 region has 15 residues. In DNA form, the CDR3 reads TGCAGTGCGGTTCCAAATTCGGGACGGCAAGAGACCCAGTACTTC. This codes for CSAVPNSGRQETQYF.

J is TRBJ1-1 and V is TRBV20-1; weak D call: TRBD1 (6 bases). Trimming left V 0 bases short and J 1 base short, with 12 bases between. This CDR3 comprises 15 residues. Germline V gene lookup returns CDR1 DFQATT and CDR2 SNEGSKA (reference sequence). The CDR3 here is CSARDRQAGNTEAFF. CDR3 nucleotides: TGCAGTGCTAGAGATCGACAGGCGGGGAACACTGAAGCTTTCTTT.

At least ten counts were recorded for this clonotype. V is TRBV20-1 and J is TRBJ2-7; 7 nucleotides agree with TRBD2. CDR1 and CDR2 (germline): DFQATT, SNEGSKA (reference sequence). The V and J ends lost 3 bases and 5 bases, in that order; junction bases with no gene match: 13. The CDR3 runs 15 residues. For the CDR3, the DNA is TGCAGTGCTAGCCCCCAGCGGGGCCGGGAAAACGAGCAGTACTTC. Translation: CSASPQRGRENEQYF.

This clonotype was observed many times. The chain couples TRBV28 to TRBJ2-7; D is perhaps TRBD2 (7 bases). The V end was cut by 6 bases, the J end by 6 bases, with 18 bases between. Looked up from germline, CDR1 is MDHEN and CDR2 is SYDVKM. The CDR3 totals 14 residues. CDR3 region: CASRDFGGAGEQYF. The CDR3 DNA follows: TGTGCCAGCAGGGACTTTGGGGGGGCTGGCGAGCAGTACTTC.

This clonotype has ten or more counts. The chain combines TRBV27 with TRBJ2-5; the D call may be TRBD1 or TRBD2 (6 bases each). V lost 3 bases to trimming and J lost 7 bases, with 15 bases between them. The CDR3 covers 14 residues. Germline loops: CDR1 MNHEY, CDR2 SMNVEV (reference sequence). CDR3 coding DNA: TGTGCCAGCAGTTTGGAGGGCCAGACAGGGACCCAGTACTTC. Translation gives CASSLEGQTGTQYF.

This clonotype has a count of ten or more. V is TRBV5-6 and J is TRBJ1-3; D gene uncertain. Germline-derived CDR1 and CDR2 are SGHDT and YYEEEE. This CDR3 region has 14 residues. V was trimmed by 2 bases and J by 0 bases, leaving 6 bases between them. The CDR3 loop is CASSFVTSGNTIYF. The CDR3 DNA reads TGTGCCAGCAGCTTTGTTACCTCTGGAAACACCATATATTTT.

The rearrangement links TRBV20-1 to TRBJ2-7, with 15 positions matching TRBD2. This CDR3 comprises 16 residues. The germline V gene has CDR1 DFQATT and CDR2 SNEGSKA (reference sequence). The V and J ends lost 6 bases and 0 bases, in that order; junction bases with no gene match: 6. CDR3 loop: CSAGTSGGPVSYEQYF. The CDR3 DNA reads as TGCAGTGCCGGGACTAGCGGGGGGCCCGTCTCCTACGAGCAGTACTTC.

Ten or more counts support this clonotype. This chain joins TRBV21-1 and TRBJ1-2. TRBV21-1 is listed as a pseudogene. The CDR3 has 16 residues. The CDR3 sequence is CASSKAHWLTNYGYTF. The CDR3 DNA reads as TGTGCCAGCAGCAAAGCTCACTGGCTAACTAACTATGGCTACACCTTC.

This clonotype was picked up many times. The J gene is TRBJ2-2, the V gene TRBV7-9, with D hard to call. CDR3 length: 14 residues. Germline V gives CDR1 SEHNR, CDR2 FQNEAQ (reference sequence). Trimming took off 1 base at V and 4 bases at J, with 7 bases between the two ends. The CDR3 loop reads CASSLGVTTGELFF. The CDR3, as DNA: TGTGCCAGCAGCTTAGGGGTTACCACCGGGGAGCTGTTTTTT.

This clonotype was detected many times. The chain uses TRBV3-1 and TRBJ1-1, with 9 bases fitting TRBD1. Looked up from germline, CDR1 is LGHDT and CDR2 is YNNKEL (reference sequence). The V segment lost 3 bases and the J segment 0 bases; nucleotides outside the gene matches: 2. The CDR3 has 15 amino acids. The CDR3 region has the DNA TGTGCCAGCAGCCATCGGGACAGGGTGAACACTGAAGCTTTCTTT. The encoded protein is CASSHRDRVNTEAFF.

This clonotype was counted a few times. This chain connects TRBV6-2 or TRBV6-3 to TRBJ2-2, with 9 nucleotides matching TRBD1. Losses at the gene ends were 4 bases for V and 3 bases for J; bases not matched to a gene: 9. This CDR3 has 17 residues. CDR1 and CDR2 (germline): MNHEY, SVGEGT. The CDR3 loop is CASSLDRDREDTGELFF. Written as DNA, the CDR3 is TGTGCCAGCAGTTTAGACCGGGACAGGGAAGACACCGGGGAGCTGTTTTTT.

The chain employs TRBV5-8 and TRBJ2-6; no clear D. The ends were cut back, 2 bases at V and 2 bases at J, with 8 bases in the middle. The CDR3 runs 15 residues. The germline gives CDR1 SGHTS, CDR2 YDEGEE. CDR3 DNA: TGTGCCAGCAGCTTTTCTTTGGCTGGGGCCAACGTCCTGACTTTC. Translating gives CASSFSLAGANVLTF.

The V call is TRBV6-6, the J call TRBJ1-2; no clear D. The CDR3 covers 16 residues. Trimming cost V 2 bases and J 4 bases, with 17 bases left between them. CDR1 is MNHNY, CDR2 SVGAGI, per germline (reference sequence). CDR3 bases: TGTGCCAGCAGTTACAGAGGAACCCTGGAGGGCTATGGCTACACCTTC. Its protein product is CASSYRGTLEGYGYTF.

Many counts were recorded for this clonotype. The CDR3 protein is CASSHVTERTDTQYF. DNA of the CDR3: TGTGCCAGCAGCCACGTGACAGAGCGCACAGATACGCAGTATTTT. This chain uses TRBV11-2 with TRBJ2-3; TRBD1 might be the D (5 bases). Trimming left V 5 bases short and J 1 base short, with 13 bases between. From germline, CDR1 is SGHAT and CDR2 FQNNGV. This CDR3 is 15 amino acids long.